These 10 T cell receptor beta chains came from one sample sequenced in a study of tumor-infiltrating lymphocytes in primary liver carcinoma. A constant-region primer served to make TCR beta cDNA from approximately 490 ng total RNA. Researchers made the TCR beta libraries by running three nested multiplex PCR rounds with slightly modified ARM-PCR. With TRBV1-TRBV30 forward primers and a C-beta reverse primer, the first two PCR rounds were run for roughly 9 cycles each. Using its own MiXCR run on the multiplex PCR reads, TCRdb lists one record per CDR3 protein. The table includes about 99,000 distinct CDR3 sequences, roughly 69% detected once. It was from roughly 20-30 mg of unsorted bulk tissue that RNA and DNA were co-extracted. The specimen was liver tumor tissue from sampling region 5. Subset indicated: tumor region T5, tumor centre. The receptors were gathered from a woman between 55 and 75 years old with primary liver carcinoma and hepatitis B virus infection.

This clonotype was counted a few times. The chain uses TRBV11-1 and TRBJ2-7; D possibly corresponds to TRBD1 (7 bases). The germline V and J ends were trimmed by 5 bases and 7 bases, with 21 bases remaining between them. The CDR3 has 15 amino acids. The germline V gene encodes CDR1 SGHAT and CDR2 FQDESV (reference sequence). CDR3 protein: CASSPGTAGLREQYF. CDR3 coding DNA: TGTGCCAGCAGCCCTGGGACAGCAGGACTACGAGAGCAGTACTTC.

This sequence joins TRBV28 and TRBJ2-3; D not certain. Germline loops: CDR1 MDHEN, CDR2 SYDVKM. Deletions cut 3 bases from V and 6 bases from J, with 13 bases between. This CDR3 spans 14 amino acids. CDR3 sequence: CASSFGGPRDTQYF. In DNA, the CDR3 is TGTGCCAGCAGTTTCGGTGGGCCGAGGGATACGCAGTATTTT.

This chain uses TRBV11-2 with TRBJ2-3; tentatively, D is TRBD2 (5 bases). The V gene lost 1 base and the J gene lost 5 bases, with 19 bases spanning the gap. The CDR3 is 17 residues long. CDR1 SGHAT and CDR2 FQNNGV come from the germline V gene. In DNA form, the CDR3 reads TGTGCCAGCAGCTTAGCGATGGGGAGAAGGAACATAGATACGCAGTATTTT. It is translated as CASSLAMGRRNIDTQYF.

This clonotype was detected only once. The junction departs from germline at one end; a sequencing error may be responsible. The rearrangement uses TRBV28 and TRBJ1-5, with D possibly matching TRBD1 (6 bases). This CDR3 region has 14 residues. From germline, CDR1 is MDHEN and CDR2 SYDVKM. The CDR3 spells CASTRGGGHQPQNF. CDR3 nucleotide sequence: TGCGCCAGCACGCGGGGGGGCGGCCATCAGCCCCAGAATTTT. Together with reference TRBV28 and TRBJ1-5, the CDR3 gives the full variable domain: DVKVTQSSRYLVKRTGEKVFLECVQDMDHENMFWYRQDPGLGLRLIYFSYDVKMKEKGDIPEGYSVSREKKERFSLILESASTNQTSMYLCASTRGGGHQPQNFGDGTRLSIL.

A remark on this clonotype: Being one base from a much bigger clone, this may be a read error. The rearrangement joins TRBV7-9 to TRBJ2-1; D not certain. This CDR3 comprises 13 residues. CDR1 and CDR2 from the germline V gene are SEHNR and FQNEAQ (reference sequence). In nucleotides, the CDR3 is TGTGCCAGCGGAAGAGGCTCCTACATTGAGCAGTTCTTC. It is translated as CASGRGSYIEQFF.

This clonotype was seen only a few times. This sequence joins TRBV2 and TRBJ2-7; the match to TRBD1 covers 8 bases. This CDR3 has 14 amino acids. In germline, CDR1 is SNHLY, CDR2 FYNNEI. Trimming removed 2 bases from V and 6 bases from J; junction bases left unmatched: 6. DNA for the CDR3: TGTGCCAGCAGTGAAAGGGGCAGGGGGCCCGAGCAGTACTTC. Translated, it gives CASSERGRGPEQYF. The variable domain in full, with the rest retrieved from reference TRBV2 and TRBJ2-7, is EPEVTQTPSHQVTQMGQEVILRCVPISNHLYFYWYRQILGQKVEFLVSFYNNEISEKSEIFDDQFSVERPDGSNFTLKIRSTKLEDSAMYFCASSERGRGPEQYFGPGTRLTVT.

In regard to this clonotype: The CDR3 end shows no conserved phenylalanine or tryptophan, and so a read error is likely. CDR3 amino acids: CASSGGGTSGNLEQFL. CDR3 in DNA: TGTGCCAGCAGTGGGGGAGGGACTAGCGGGAACCTTGAGCAGTTCCTC. This chain links TRBV6-1 with TRBJ2-1, with TRBD2 identical over 13 bases. V was pared by 4 bases and J by 9 bases, with 9 bases of the junction left unmatched. The germline V gene has CDR1 MNHNS and CDR2 SASEGT. The CDR3 spans 16 residues.

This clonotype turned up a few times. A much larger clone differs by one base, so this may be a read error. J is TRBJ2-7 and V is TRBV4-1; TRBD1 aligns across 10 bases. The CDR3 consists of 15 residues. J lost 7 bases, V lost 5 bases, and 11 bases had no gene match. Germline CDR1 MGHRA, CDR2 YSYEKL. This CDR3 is CASSYPGQGPREQYF. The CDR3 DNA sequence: TGCGCCAGCAGCTACCCGGGACAGGGGCCGCGGGAGCAGTACTTC.

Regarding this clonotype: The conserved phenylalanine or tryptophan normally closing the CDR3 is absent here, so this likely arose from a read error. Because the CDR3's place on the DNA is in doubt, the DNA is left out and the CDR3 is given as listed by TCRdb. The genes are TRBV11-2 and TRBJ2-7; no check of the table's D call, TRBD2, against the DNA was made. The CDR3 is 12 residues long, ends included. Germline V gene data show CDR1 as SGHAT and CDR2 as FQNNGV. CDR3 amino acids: CASSSGLAGVSP.

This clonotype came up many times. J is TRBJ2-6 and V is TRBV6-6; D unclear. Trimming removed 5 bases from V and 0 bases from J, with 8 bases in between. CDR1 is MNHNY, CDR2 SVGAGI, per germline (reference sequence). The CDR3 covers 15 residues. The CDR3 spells CASSPAVSGANVLTF. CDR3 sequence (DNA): TGTGCCAGCAGTCCAGCCGTCTCTGGGGCCAACGTCCTGACTTTC.